The present T cell receptor beta chain was sequenced within a study of T cell responses to AZD1222 COVID-19 vaccine. As for the study in general: Pooled together were second doses at about 4 or about 12 weeks. Broader study findings: Spike regions recognized by vaccine-associated CD4 TCRs spanned the protein, led by 160-218 and 743-854. Baseline seropositivity occurred in only a handful of AZD1222 recipients.

The germline gives CDR1 SGHTA, CDR2 FQGTGA. V lost 5 bases to trimming and J lost 6 bases, with 17 bases between them. This CDR3 region has 14 residues. A note on this clone: Antigen: not known.

TCRdb's copy holds only in-frame clones and misses some; the assay was immunoSEQ multiplex PCR. Of 100,000 or so clones listed, around 90% were seen once; the top ten hold more than 1.5%. The TCR originated in an adult in good health. The J gene is TRBJ2-7, the V gene TRBV7-3; maybe TRBD2 (6 bases). Sequences were derived from peripheral blood, sampled on day 0 of AZD1222 vaccination. The DNA of the CDR3 is TGTGCCAGCAGCCCCCGCCCGGGAGAACGCGAGCAGTACTTC. Translated: CASSPRPGEREQYF.